The 18 T cell receptor beta chains given below trace back to one sample, sequenced in a study of cytomegalovirus exposure and HLA in healthy donors (dated 2017 in TCRdb). Libraries were constructed by the immunoSEQ multiplex PCR assay. For the multiplex PCR, a mixture combining 60 forward primers for TCR Vbeta segments and 13 reverse primers for TCR Jbeta segments was used. What TCRdb holds here is the immuneACCESS table cut down to in-frame rearrangements. Part of the clones is not present; checked against another copy, under half of the missing clones reflect an unresolved V gene, and the others are unexplained. The sample profile shows about 160,000 clones; 60% to 80% of them were found once. The ten biggest clones cover about 9.6% of the sample. Sequences were obtained from PBMCs. The receptor set was obtained from a man aged 18 to 29 in good health and CMV-seropositive.

V gene TRBV7-8 combines with J gene TRBJ2-7, with D perhaps matching TRBD1 (6 bases). Between the trimmed V and J ends, which lost 1 base and 2 bases, there was a span of 9 bases. Germline V CDR1 and CDR2: SGHVS, FQNEAQ. This CDR3 has 14 residues. The CDR3 reads CASSLGTGTYEQYF. In nucleotides, the CDR3 is TGTGCCAGCAGCTTAGGAACAGGGACCTACGAGCAGTACTTC.

J is TRBJ2-7 and V is TRBV15, with 9 bases identical to TRBD2. Germline loops: CDR1 LNHNV, CDR2 YYDKDF (reference sequence). Trimming removed 3 bases from V and 0 bases from J; junction bases left unmatched: 6. The CDR3 runs to 16 residues. The CDR3 sequence is CATSRGGGDSSYEQYF. Written as DNA, the CDR3 is TGTGCCACCAGCAGGGGCGGGGGGGATAGCTCCTACGAGCAGTACTTC.

The CDR3 sequence is CASSERTDSNQPQHF. The CDR3 nucleotides are TGTGCCAGCAGTGAACGAACAGATAGCAATCAGCCCCAGCATTTT. The chain has TRBV25-1 and TRBJ1-5; D is unresolved. The V end lost 2 bases, the J end lost 0 bases, and 8 bases lay between the germline ends. The CDR3 loop spans 15 amino acids. Germline CDR1 reads MGHDK; CDR2 reads SYGVNS.

This chain connects TRBV7-2 to TRBJ1-3; unclear D gene. Germline CDR1 SGHTA, CDR2 FQGNSA. V dropped 5 bases and J dropped 0 bases, with 11 bases sitting between them. CDR3 size: 15 residues. The chain's CDR3 is CASSRVENSGNTIYF. The CDR3 DNA is TGTGCCAGCAGCCGGGTAGAGAACTCTGGAAACACCATATATTTT.

This rearrangement joins TRBV6-5 to TRBJ1-2, with D perhaps matching TRBD1 (5 bases). The CDR3 loop spans 15 amino acids. Germline V lookup: CDR1 MNHEY, CDR2 SVGAGI. Trimming removed 4 bases at V and 4 bases at J, with 16 bases between. The CDR3 region has the DNA TGTGCCAGCAGTTCGCGGGAAGGGGTATTCTATGGCTACACCTTC. Its protein is CASSSREGVFYGYTF.

The V and J genes are TRBV7-2 and TRBJ1-6; D gene ambiguous. V shed 1 base and J shed 10 bases, with 5 bases lying between them. This CDR3 comprises 12 residues. Germline lookup yields CDR1 SGHTA and CDR2 FQGNSA. The CDR3 loop is CASSLVFSPLHF. The DNA for the CDR3 is TGTGCCAGCAGCTTAGTATTCTCACCCCTCCACTTT.

This rearrangement joins TRBV6-5 to TRBJ2-7; D might be TRBD1 (5 bases). CDR3 size: 14 residues. The germline gives CDR1 MNHEY, CDR2 SVGAGI. V was cut by 5 bases and J by 3 bases, with 14 bases left in between. CDR3 sequence (DNA): TGTGCCAGCAGTGGTGGAAGGGGCAGCTACGAGCAGTACTTC. This sequence encodes CASSGGRGSYEQYF.

This clone was seen a few times. The V gene is TRBV10-3, the J gene TRBJ1-4, with 8 bases fitting TRBD1. Germline-derived CDR1 and CDR2 are ENHRY and SYGVKD. CDR3 length: 16 residues. Germline trimming cut 2 bases from V and 3 bases from J; bases unmatched to any gene: 5. In DNA form, the CDR3 reads TGTGCCATCAGTGAGGCGGACAGGGTGTCTAATGAAAAACTGTTTTTT. Translating gives CAISEADRVSNEKLFF.

The genes are TRBV13 and TRBJ2-5; the match to TRBD1 covers 11 bases. V lost 2 bases, J lost 2 bases, and 4 bases stayed unmatched. The CDR3 loop spans 16 amino acids. Germline values: CDR1 PRHDT, CDR2 FYEKMQ (reference sequence). CDR3 region: CASSLYGDRGQETQYF. The CDR3 region has the DNA TGTGCCAGCAGCTTATATGGGGACAGGGGGCAAGAGACCCAGTACTTC.

The rearrangement uses TRBV18 and TRBJ2-3; tentatively, D is TRBD2 (6 bases). V was shortened by 6 bases and J by 3 bases, with 13 bases between the two germline ends. Germline-derived CDR1 and CDR2 are KGHSH and LQKENI. The CDR3 consists of 14 residues. The CDR3 DNA reads as TGTGCCAGCTCCGGCGGGGCAGGAACAGATACGCAGTATTTT. Protein: CASSGGAGTDTQYF.

In its sample, this clone was seen a few times. The chain links TRBV11-3 to TRBJ2-1; weak D call: TRBD2 (6 bases). Trimming stripped 0 bases from V and 2 bases from J, with 11 bases between. This CDR3 has 16 residues. Germline V gene data show CDR1 as SGHNT and CDR2 as YENEEA. CDR3 protein: CASSLDSGGAYNEQFF. CDR3 nucleotide sequence: TGTGCCAGCAGCTTAGACTCTGGCGGGGCCTACAATGAGCAGTTCTTC.

The V call is TRBV5-4, the J call TRBJ2-3; the D is unclear. Germline CDR1 and CDR2: SGHNT and YYREEE (reference sequence). The CDR3 runs 12 residues. V gave up 4 bases and J gave up 4 bases, with 7 bases separating them. CDR3 in amino acids: CASSPPSDTQYF. The CDR3, as DNA: TGTGCCAGCAGCCCCCCTTCAGATACGCAGTATTTT.

The chain carries TRBV9 and TRBJ2-7; TRBD1 matches at 7 bases. This CDR3 comprises 14 residues. Per germline, CDR1 SGDLS and CDR2 YYNGEE. J gave up 3 bases and V 4 bases, and 7 bases lay outside the gene matches. The CDR3 coding sequence is TGTGCCAGCAGCAACGGAGACAGGGACTACGAGCAGTACTTC. This gives the protein CASSNGDRDYEQYF. Filled out from reference TRBV9 and TRBJ2-7, the complete variable domain reads DSGVTQTPKHLITATGQRVTLRCSPRSGDLSVYWYQQSLDQGLQFLIQYYNGEERAKGNILERFSAQQFPDLHSELNLSSLELGDSALYFCASSNGDRDYEQYFGPGTRLTVT.

CDR3 loop: CASSPLSTGNGELFF. DNA for the CDR3: TGTGCCAGCAGCCCCCTAAGTACGGGGAACGGGGAGCTGTTTTTT. This sequence joins TRBV5-4 and TRBJ2-2, with D tentatively TRBD2 (5 bases). This CDR3 comprises 15 residues. Trimming pared 4 bases from V and 7 bases from J, leaving 17 bases between. Germline assignment: CDR1 SGHNT and CDR2 YYREEE (reference sequence).

The chain joins TRBV11-3 to TRBJ2-7, with 8 bases identical to TRBD1. J was trimmed by 3 bases and V by 6 bases; bases with no gene match: 4. The CDR3 has 13 amino acids. Germline CDR1 SGHNT, CDR2 YENEEA. CDR3 protein: CASSPTGGYEQYF. CDR3 in DNA: TGTGCCAGCAGTCCTACAGGGGGCTACGAGCAGTACTTC.

This rearrangement joins TRBV7-9 to TRBJ1-1, with D perhaps TRBD1 (6 bases). Germline lookup yields CDR1 SEHNR and CDR2 FQNEAQ (reference sequence). CDR3 length: 18 residues. Trimming removed 1 base from V and 8 bases from J, with 26 bases in between. The CDR3 DNA sequence: TGTGCCAGCAGCTTAGTCTTAGGATTTGGCTTTCAGGGACAAGAAGCTTTCTTT. Translation gives CASSLVLGFGFQGQEAFF.

About this clone itself: Other DNA variants within this sample encode the same CDR3. The rearrangement uses TRBV7-8 and TRBJ2-1; 8 nucleotides line up with TRBD2. Germline values: CDR1 SGHVS, CDR2 FQNEAQ. This CDR3 comprises 17 residues. Trimming removed 3 bases from V and 4 bases from J; junction bases left unmatched: 11. DNA for the CDR3: TGTGCCAGCAGCTTCTCTACCGGGACTAGTGTTTACAATGAGCAGTTCTTC. It is translated as CASSFSTGTSVYNEQFF.

The CDR3 DNA reads as TGTGCCAGCAGCCCCTGGGACACCGGAGGTACTTTAGGCTACACCTTC. This codes for CASSPWDTGGTLGYTF. This chain links TRBV9 with TRBJ1-2; possible D gene TRBD1, 6 bases. The germline V and J ends were trimmed by 4 bases and 8 bases, with 24 bases remaining between them. Germline V lookup: CDR1 SGDLS, CDR2 YYNGEE. The CDR3 sequence is 16 residues long. Variable domain in full (rest from reference TRBV9 and TRBJ1-2): DSGVTQTPKHLITATGQRVTLRCSPRSGDLSVYWYQQSLDQGLQFLIQYYNGEERAKGNILERFSAQQFPDLHSELNLSSLELGDSALYFCASSPWDTGGTLGYTFGSGTRLTVV.